This T cell receptor beta chain emerged from a study of T cell responses to AZD1222 COVID-19 vaccine. Background on the study: Both about-4-week and about-12-week second-dose recipients were combined. Points from the study as a whole: Baseline serostatus was positive in only six AZD1222 recipients. Clonal diversity may have been underestimated, and the donors were mostly white British, with more females than males.

Sequencing used immunoSEQ multiplex PCR; TCRdb keeps in-frame clones, though not all of them. Here the sample spans around 89,000 clones, approximately 91% being singletons. Germline assignment: CDR1 SGHDT and CDR2 YYEEEE. The CDR3 has 14 residues. The ends were cut back, 4 bases at V and 7 bases at J, with 15 bases in the middle. Remarks on this clone: What it binds is not known.

The sample in question was peripheral blood, obtained on day 0 of AZD1222 vaccination. This sequence originates from an adult in good health. J is TRBJ2-4 and V is TRBV5-6; TRBD1 is a possible D gene (6 bases). The CDR3 bases are TGTGCCAGCAGCCCAGACAGGAGCATGAACATTCAGTACTTC. It specifies CASSPDRSMNIQYF.